This T cell receptor beta chain was recovered during a study of blood T cell repertoires in COVID-19. Study overall: Samples taken during acute and convalescent COVID-19 were collected in the United States, Italy and Spain.

Germline V gene sequence: CDR1 MNHEY, CDR2 SVGAGI. V lost 11 bases to trimming and J lost 5 bases, with 19 bases between them. CDR3 length: 13 residues. The method was immunoSEQ multiplex PCR; TCRdb's version includes in-frame clones alone and lacks a portion of them. The sample carries over 140,000 clones, less than 80% recorded once. This TCR came from a woman older than 75 with active or convalescent COVID-19. The chain combines TRBV6-5 with TRBJ2-7; tentatively, D is TRBD1 (6 bases). The sequenced sample consisted of peripheral blood. The CDR3: CAAALQGSDEQYF. The CDR3 nucleotides are TGTGCCGCAGCTCTCCAGGGGTCAGACGAGCAGTACTTC.